This TCR beta chain was sequenced for a study of Ad26.COV2.S vaccination and SARS-CoV-2 variants. Study results and limitations: Once vaccination had occurred, spike-specific CD8+ and CD4+ T cell responses reportedly showed substantial breadth.

Worth noting for this clone: The antigen remains unidentified.

Assay: immunoSEQ multiplex PCR; the TCRdb copy retains only in-frame clones and omits some. The sample includes about 400,000 clones, 92% seen only once; the top ten take about 1.7%. Stated treatment: 15 to 20 received Ad26.COV2.S at low or high dose, single or two shots; a few received placebo; per-sample allocation not given. It was on day 63 after the first vaccine or placebo injection that samples were taken. An adult of 18-55 years in Boston served as donor. Vaccination employed an Ad26 vector expressing the Wuhan-strain SARS-CoV-2 spike. The origin of this receptor is a person between 18 and 59 years old who received the Ad26.COV2.S COVID-19 vaccine or a placebo. The sample consisted of peripheral blood, taken in a trial of Ad26.COV2.S vaccine versus placebo.

The CDR3 nucleotides read TGCGCCAGCAGCCAAGACAGGGGGTATCGAGGTGAGACCCAGTACTTC. Amino acids: CASSQDRGYRGETQYF. V usage is TRBV4-1 and J usage is TRBJ2-5; 7 bases map to TRBD1. The germline V gene has CDR1 MGHRA and CDR2 YSYEKL. The trim removed 0 bases at V and 5 bases at J, leaving 9 bases unmatched. The CDR3 is 16 amino acids.